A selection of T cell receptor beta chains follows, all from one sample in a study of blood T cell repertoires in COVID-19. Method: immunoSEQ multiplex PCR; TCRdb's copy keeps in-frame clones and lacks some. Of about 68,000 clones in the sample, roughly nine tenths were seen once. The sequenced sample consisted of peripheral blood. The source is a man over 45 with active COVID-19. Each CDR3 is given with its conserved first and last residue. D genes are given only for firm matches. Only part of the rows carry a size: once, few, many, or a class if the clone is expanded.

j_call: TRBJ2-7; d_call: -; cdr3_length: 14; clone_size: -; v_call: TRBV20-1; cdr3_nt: TGCAGTGCTAGTCCAGGTCGAAGCTCCTACGAGCAGTACTTC; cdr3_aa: CSASPGRSSYEQYF
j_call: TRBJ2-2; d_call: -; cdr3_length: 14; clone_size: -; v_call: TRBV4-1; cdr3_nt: TGCGCCAGCAGCGCCAGGGCTTACACCGGGGAGCTGTTTTTT; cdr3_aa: CASSARAYTGELFF
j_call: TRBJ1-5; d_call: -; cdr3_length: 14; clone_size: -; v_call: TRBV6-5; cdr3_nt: TGTGCCAGCAGTTACTCCCGAAACGGTCAGCCCCAGCATTTT; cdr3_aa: CASSYSRNGQPQHF
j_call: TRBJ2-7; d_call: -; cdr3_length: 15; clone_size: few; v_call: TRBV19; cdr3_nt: TGTGCCAGTAGTACTGTGTTGGGGGCCTACTACGAGCAGTACTTC; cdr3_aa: CASSTVLGAYYEQYF
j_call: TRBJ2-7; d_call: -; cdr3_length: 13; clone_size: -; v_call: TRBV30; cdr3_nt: TGTGCCTGGGGGGCGGGGGCCCCCTACGAGCAGTACTTC; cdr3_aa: CAWGAGAPYEQYF
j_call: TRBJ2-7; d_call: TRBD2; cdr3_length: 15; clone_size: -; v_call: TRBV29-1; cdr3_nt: TGCAGCGTTTCCGGGACTAGCGGGGGTGCCTACGAGCAGTACTTC; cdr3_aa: CSVSGTSGGAYEQYF
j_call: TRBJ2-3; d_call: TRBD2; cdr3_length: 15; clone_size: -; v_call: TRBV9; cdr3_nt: TGTGCCAGCAGCGGAGGAGCGGGGATCACAGATACGCAGTATTTT; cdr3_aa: CASSGGAGITDTQYF
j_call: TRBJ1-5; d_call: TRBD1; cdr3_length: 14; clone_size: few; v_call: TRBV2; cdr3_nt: TGTGCCAGCAGAGGACAGGGGGCCGGTCAGCCCCAGCATTTT; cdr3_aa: CASRGQGAGQPQHF
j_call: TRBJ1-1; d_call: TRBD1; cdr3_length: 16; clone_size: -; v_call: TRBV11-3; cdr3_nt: TGTGCCAGCAGCCCAGGGACAGGTAGATGGGTCACTGAAGCTTTCTTT; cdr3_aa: CASSPGTGRWVTEAFF
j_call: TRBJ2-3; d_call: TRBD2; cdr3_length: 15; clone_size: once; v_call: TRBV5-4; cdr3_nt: TGTGCCAGCAGCTTCCCCGGGGGGAGCACAGATACGCAGTATTTT; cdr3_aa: CASSFPGGSTDTQYF
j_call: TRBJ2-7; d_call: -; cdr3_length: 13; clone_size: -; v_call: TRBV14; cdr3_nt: TGTGCCAGCAGCCTACTAGTCTTCTACGAGCAGTACTTC; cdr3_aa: CASSLLVFYEQYF
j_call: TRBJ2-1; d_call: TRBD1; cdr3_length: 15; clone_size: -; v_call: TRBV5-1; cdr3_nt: TGCGCCAGCAGCTCTGCGGACAGGGGCAACAATGAGCAGTTCTTC; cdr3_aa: CASSSADRGNNEQFF
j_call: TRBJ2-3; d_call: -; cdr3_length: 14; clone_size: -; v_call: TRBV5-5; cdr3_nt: TGTGCCAGCAGCTTCCAGTCTAGCACAGATACGCAGTATTTT; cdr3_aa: CASSFQSSTDTQYF
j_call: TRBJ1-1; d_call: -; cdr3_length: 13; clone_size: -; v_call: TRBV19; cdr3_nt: TGTGCCAGTAGTTTTGATAGGAACACTGAAGCTTTCTTT; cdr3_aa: CASSFDRNTEAFF
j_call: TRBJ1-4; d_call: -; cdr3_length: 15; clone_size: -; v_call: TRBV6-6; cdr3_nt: TGTGCCAGCAGTTTGAACAGCGGAGGTAATGAAAAACTGTTTTTT; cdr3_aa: CASSLNSGGNEKLFF
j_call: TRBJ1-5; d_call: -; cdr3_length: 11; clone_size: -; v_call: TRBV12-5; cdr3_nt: TGTGCTAGTGGTAACAACCAGCCCCAGCATTTT; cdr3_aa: CASGNNQPQHF
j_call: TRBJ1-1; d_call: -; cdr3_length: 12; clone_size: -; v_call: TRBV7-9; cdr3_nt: TGTGCCAGCAGCCTGAAAGGGGCTCCGGCTTTCTTT; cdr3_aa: CASSLKGAPAFF
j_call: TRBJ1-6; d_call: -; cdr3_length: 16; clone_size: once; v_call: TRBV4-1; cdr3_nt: TGCGCCAGCAGCCAGGGGGCGGAACGGAATAATTCACCCCTCCACTTT; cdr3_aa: CASSQGAERNNSPLHF
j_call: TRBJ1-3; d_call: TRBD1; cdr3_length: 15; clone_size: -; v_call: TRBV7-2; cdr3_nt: TGTGCCAGCAGCAGGGGACAGGGTCCCGGAAACACCATATATTTT; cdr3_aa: CASSRGQGPGNTIYF
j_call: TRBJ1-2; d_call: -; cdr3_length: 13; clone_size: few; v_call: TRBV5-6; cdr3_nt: TGTGCCAGCAGCGATGACTTAAACTATGGCTACACCTTC; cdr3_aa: CASSDDLNYGYTF
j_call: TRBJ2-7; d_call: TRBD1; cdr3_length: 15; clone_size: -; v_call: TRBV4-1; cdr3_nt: TGCGCCAGCAGCTCAGGGGCTACAGGGGCCTACGAGCAGTACTTC; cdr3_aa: CASSSGATGAYEQYF
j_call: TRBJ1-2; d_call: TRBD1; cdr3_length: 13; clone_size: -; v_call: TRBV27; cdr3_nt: TGTGCCAGCAGACCGACAGGGGTTAGTGGCTACACCTTC; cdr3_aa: CASRPTGVSGYTF